This is a list of T cell receptor beta chains from one sample in a study of T cells after yellow fever vaccination. TCRdb independently ran MiXCR on the 5' RACE reads; one entry per CDR3 protein. Among approximately 550,000 distinct CDR3 sequences listed, 15% to 20% were seen once. The specimen was PBMCs, collected 15 days after the yellow fever booster vaccination. All receptors derive from a man between 25 and 39 years old who received the YFV17D yellow fever vaccine. CDR3s include the opening cysteine and the closing phenylalanine or tryptophan. D genes are given only for firm matches. Part of the rows lack a size; the others show once, few, many or a class for expanded clones.

J | V | D | size | CDR3 | DNA
TRBJ2-2 | TRBV7-2 | . | . | CASSLVAGGRSGELFF | TGTGCCAGCAGCTTAGTCGCTGGGGGAAGAAGCGGGGAGCTGTTTTTT
TRBJ2-4 | TRBV11-2 | TRBD2 | few | CASSPVFAGEKPSKNIQYF | TGTGCCAGCAGCCCCGTATTTGCGGGAGAGAAGCCCTCCAAAAACATTCAGTACTTC
TRBJ2-1 | TRBV5-6 | TRBD2 | . | CASSLGGASGARGEQFF | TGTGCCAGCAGCTTGGGTGGGGCTAGCGGAGCACGCGGTGAGCAGTTCTTC
TRBJ2-7 | TRBV29-1 | . | few | CSVPRDTTYEQYF | TGCAGCGTTCCTAGGGACACTACCTACGAGCAGTACTTC
TRBJ2-1 | TRBV7-8 | TRBD2 | . | CAASVGAGVNEQFF | TGTGCCGCCTCCGTGGGAGCGGGAGTGAATGAGCAGTTCTTC
TRBJ2-7 | TRBV14 | TRBD2 | . | CASSLWGGPEQYF | TGTGCCAGCAGCCTTTGGGGGGGACCCGAGCAGTACTTC
TRBJ1-6 | TRBV5-1 | TRBD1 | . | CASSSRTGDNSPLHF | TGCGCCAGCAGCTCACGGACAGGTGATAATTCACCCCTCCACTTT
TRBJ2-5 | TRBV29-1 | TRBD2 | few | CSVTHQGGQETQYF | TGCAGCGTGACCCACCAGGGAGGGCAAGAGACCCAGTACTTC
TRBJ2-7 | TRBV5-5 | TRBD2 | . | CASSQTSGNYEQYF | TGTGCCAGCAGCCAGACTAGCGGGAACTACGAGCAGTACTTC
TRBJ2-4 | TRBV15 | TRBD2 | . | CATSREGGGPRDF | TGTGCCACCAGCAGAGAAGGCGGGGGGCCAAGGGACTTC
TRBJ2-1 | TRBV12-3/TRBV12-4 | TRBD2 | . | CASSLGLAGNQFF | TGTGCCAGCAGTCTCGGACTAGCGGGTAATCAGTTCTTC
TRBJ2-3 | TRBV29-1 | . | . | CGGGGSSDTQYF | TGCGGGGGAGGGGGCTCGTCTGATACGCAGTATTTT
TRBJ2-3 | TRBV4-3 | TRBD2 | few | CASSQDSGRENTQYF | TGCGCCAGCAGCCAAGATTCTGGGCGGGAGAATACGCAGTATTTT
TRBJ2-7 | TRBV7-2 | . | . | CASSLGGSFAEQYF | TGTGCCAGCAGCTTAGGTGGGAGTTTTGCCGAGCAGTACTTC
TRBJ2-7 | TRBV5-4 | . | . | CASSLHRDGYEQYF | TGTGCCAGCAGCTTACACCGGGACGGCTACGAGCAGTACTTC
TRBJ1-1 | TRBV14 | . | few | CASSQDLRGTEAFF | TGTGCCAGCAGCCAAGATTTAAGGGGCACTGAAGCTTTCTTT
TRBJ2-6 | TRBV4-3 | TRBD2 | . | CASSQVGLVAGANVLTF | TGCGCCAGCAGCCAAGTGGGACTAGTGGCTGGGGCCAACGTCCTGACTTTC
TRBJ2-7 | TRBV6-2/TRBV6-3 | . | once | CASSYSGEEGYEQYF | TGTGCCAGCAGTTATTCGGGGGAAGAGGGCTACGAGCAGTACTTC
TRBJ1-5 | TRBV7-8 | . | . | CASKEEVNQPQHF | TGTGCCAGCAAGGAAGAGGTCAATCAGCCCCAGCATTTT
TRBJ2-3 | TRBV5-1 | . | few | CASSLAFTADTQYF | TGCGCCAGCAGCTTGGCCTTTACAGCAGATACGCAGTATTTT
TRBJ2-2 | TRBV7-2 | . | few | CASTSGGVAGELFF | TGTGCCAGCACCTCAGGGGGGGTCGCCGGGGAGCTGTTTTTT
TRBJ2-7 | TRBV18 | TRBD1 | few | CASSPPGQHYEQYF | TGTGCCAGCTCACCACCGGGACAGCACTACGAGCAGTACTTC
TRBJ2-3 | TRBV12-3/TRBV12-4 | TRBD2 | . | CASRKRGLSTDTQYF | TGTGCCAGCAGAAAGCGGGGCCTCTCCACAGATACGCAGTATTTT
TRBJ2-1 | TRBV14 | . | few | CASSQPNPGDEQFF | TGTGCCAGCAGCCAACCGAACCCGGGAGACGAGCAGTTCTTC
TRBJ2-5 | TRBV7-6 | . | few | CASSSPLGSYQETQYF | TGTGCCAGCAGCTCCCCCCTGGGCAGCTACCAAGAGACCCAGTACTTC
TRBJ2-5 | TRBV20-1 | TRBD2 | . | CSSSGAGAGPETQYF | TGCAGCTCGAGTGGGGCGGGAGCGGGACCAGAGACCCAGTACTTC
TRBJ1-2 | TRBV29-1 | TRBD1 | many | CSVEGDRDYYGYTF | TGCAGCGTTGAGGGGGACAGGGACTATTATGGCTACACCTTC
TRBJ2-1 | TRBV28 | . | few | CASSPQGLDYNEQFF | TGTGCCAGCAGTCCCCAGGGACTCGACTACAATGAGCAGTTCTTC
TRBJ2-7 | TRBV19 | TRBD1 | . | CASSPYRGSGEQYF | TGTGCCAGTAGTCCATACAGGGGATCGGGCGAGCAGTACTTC
TRBJ2-1 | TRBV6-2/TRBV6-3 | TRBD2 | few | CASSYFLAEEFDEQFF | TGTGCCAGCAGTTACTTTCTAGCGGAGGAGTTCGATGAGCAGTTCTTC
TRBJ2-3 | TRBV20-1 | . | few | CSAERSKMQYF | TGCAGTGCTGAGAGATCCAAGATGCAGTATTTT
TRBJ2-1 | TRBV7-2 | . | many | CASSESRGSYNEQFF | TGTGCCAGCAGCGAATCGCGGGGTTCCTACAATGAGCAGTTCTTC
TRBJ2-1 | TRBV7-2 | . | . | CASSWGRTSYNEQFF | TGTGCCAGCAGCTGGGGACGGACCTCCTACAATGAGCAGTTCTTC
TRBJ2-7 | TRBV7-6 | TRBD1 | . | CASSLMGQGYEQYF | TGTGCCAGCAGCTTAATGGGACAGGGTTACGAGCAGTACTTC
TRBJ2-1 | TRBV19 | TRBD1 | . | CATRQGVRNEQFF | TGTGCCACCCGACAGGGAGTCCGCAATGAGCAGTTCTTC
TRBJ2-3 | TRBV6-2/TRBV6-3 | TRBD2 | . | CATQPSGSPDTQYF | TGTGCCACCCAGCCAAGCGGGAGCCCAGATACGCAGTATTTT
TRBJ2-7 | TRBV23-1 | . | many | CASSQLQGPYEQYF | TGCGCCAGCAGTCAGTTACAGGGTCCCTACGAGCAGTACTTC
TRBJ1-2 | TRBV7-9 | . | . | CASSLDPGSYGYTF | TGTGCCAGCAGCTTGGATCCGGGATCCTATGGCTACACCTTC
TRBJ2-5 | TRBV18 | TRBD2 | few | CASSPPMGLARETQYF | TGTGCCAGCTCACCACCAATGGGACTAGCGAGAGAGACCCAGTACTTC
TRBJ2-7 | TRBV12-3/TRBV12-4 | TRBD2 | . | CASSSGLGTYEQYF | TGTGCCAGCAGTTCGGGACTAGGAACCTACGAGCAGTACTTC
TRBJ2-1 | TRBV4-3 | TRBD1 | . | CASRPGTGVNEQFF | TGCGCCAGCAGACCCGGGACAGGGGTTAATGAGCAGTTCTTC
TRBJ2-7 | TRBV12-3/TRBV12-4 | TRBD2 | . | CASSQGTSGLQYF | TGTGCCAGCAGTCAGGGGACTAGCGGGCTGCAGTACTTC
TRBJ1-1 | TRBV7-2 | TRBD1 | few | CASSKNTGGATEAFF | TGTGCCAGCAGCAAAAATACAGGGGGCGCTACTGAAGCTTTCTTT
TRBJ2-1 | TRBV30 | . | . | CAWTPGEGEQFF | TGTGCCTGGACACCAGGGGAGGGTGAGCAGTTCTTC
TRBJ1-1 | TRBV4-3 | . | . | CASSHRRGNTEAFF | TGCGCCAGCAGCCACAGAAGGGGTAACACTGAAGCTTTCTTT
TRBJ2-7 | TRBV5-6 | . | . | CASSWTAQEGEQYF | TGTGCCAGCAGCTGGACCGCTCAGGAGGGGGAGCAGTACTTC
TRBJ2-2 | TRBV6-1 | . | . | CASSDRGNRDTGELFF | TGTGCCAGCAGTGACAGGGGAAATCGCGACACCGGGGAGCTGTTTTTT
TRBJ2-1 | TRBV25-1 | TRBD2 | . | CASSEWGGRVNNEQFF | TGTGCCAGCAGTGAATGGGGCGGGAGAGTGAACAATGAGCAGTTCTTC
TRBJ2-7 | TRBV10-3 | . | few | CAIGTVSYEQYF | TGTGCCATTGGGACGGTCTCCTACGAGCAGTACTTC
TRBJ1-2 | TRBV27 | . | . | CASSRGWGANYGYTF | TGTGCCAGCAGCCGTGGCTGGGGAGCTAACTATGGCTACACCTTC
TRBJ2-1 | TRBV19 | TRBD2 | . | CASSIVLAGNNEQFF | TGTGCCAGTAGTATAGTTCTAGCGGGGAACAATGAGCAGTTCTTC
TRBJ2-2 | TRBV5-1 | . | . | CASSLAGGQRNTGELFF | TGCGCCAGCAGCTTGGCCGGGGGACAGCGGAACACCGGGGAGCTGTTTTTT
TRBJ2-5 | TRBV29-1 | TRBD2 | many | CSVGLAGGPRETQYF | TGCAGCGTTGGACTAGCGGGAGGGCCGCGGGAGACCCAGTACTTC
TRBJ2-6 | TRBV2 | . | . | CATGASGANVLTF | TGTGCCACGGGGGCCTCTGGGGCCAACGTCCTGACTTTC